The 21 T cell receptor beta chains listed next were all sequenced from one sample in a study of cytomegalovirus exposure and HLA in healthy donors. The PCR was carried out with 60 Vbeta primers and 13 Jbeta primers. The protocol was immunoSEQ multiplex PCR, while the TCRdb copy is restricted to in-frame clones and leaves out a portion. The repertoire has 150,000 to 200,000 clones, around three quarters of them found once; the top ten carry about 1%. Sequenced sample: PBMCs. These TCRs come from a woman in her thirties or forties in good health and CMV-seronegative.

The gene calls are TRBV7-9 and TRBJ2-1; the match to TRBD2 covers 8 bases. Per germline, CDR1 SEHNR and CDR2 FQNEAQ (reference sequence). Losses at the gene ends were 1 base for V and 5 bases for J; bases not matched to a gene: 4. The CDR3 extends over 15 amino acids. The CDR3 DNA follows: TGTGCCAGCAGCTTAGATGGCGGGGGGCACAATGAGCAGTTCTTC. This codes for CASSLDGGGHNEQFF.

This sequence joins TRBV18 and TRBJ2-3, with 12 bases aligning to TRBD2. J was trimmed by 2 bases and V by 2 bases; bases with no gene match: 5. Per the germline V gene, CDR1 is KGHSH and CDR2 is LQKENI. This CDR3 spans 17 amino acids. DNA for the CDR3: TGTGCCAGCTCACCAAAGGGACTAGCGGGCCTCACAGATACGCAGTATTTT. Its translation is CASSPKGLAGLTDTQYF.

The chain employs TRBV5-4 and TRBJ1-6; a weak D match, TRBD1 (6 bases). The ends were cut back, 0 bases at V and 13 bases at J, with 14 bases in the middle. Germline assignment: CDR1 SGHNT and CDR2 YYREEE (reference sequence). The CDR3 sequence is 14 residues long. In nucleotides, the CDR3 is TGTGCCAGCAGCTTGGACAGGGAATTAACGCCCCTCCACTTT. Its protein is CASSLDRELTPLHF.

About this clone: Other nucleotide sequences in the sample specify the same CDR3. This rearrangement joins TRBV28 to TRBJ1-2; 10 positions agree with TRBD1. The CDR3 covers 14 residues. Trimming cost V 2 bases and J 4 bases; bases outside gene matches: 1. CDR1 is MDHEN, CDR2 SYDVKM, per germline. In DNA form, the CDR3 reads TGTGCCAGCAGTTTAGGGGACAGGGGCTATGGCTACACCTTC. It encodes CASSLGDRGYGYTF.

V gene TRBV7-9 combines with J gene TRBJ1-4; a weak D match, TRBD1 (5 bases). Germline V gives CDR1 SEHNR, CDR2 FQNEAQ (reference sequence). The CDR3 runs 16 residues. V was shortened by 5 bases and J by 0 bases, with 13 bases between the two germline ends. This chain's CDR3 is CASSPEGGATNEKLFF. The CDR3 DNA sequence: TGTGCCAGCAGCCCCGAGGGAGGGGCAACTAATGAAAAACTGTTTTTT.

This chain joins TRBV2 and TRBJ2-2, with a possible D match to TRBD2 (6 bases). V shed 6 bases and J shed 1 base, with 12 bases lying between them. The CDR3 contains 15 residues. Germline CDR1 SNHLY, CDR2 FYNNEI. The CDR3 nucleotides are TGTGCCAGCAGACCAGGGACTCAGAACACCGGGGAGCTGTTTTTT. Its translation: CASRPGTQNTGELFF. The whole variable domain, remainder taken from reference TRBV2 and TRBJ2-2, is EPEVTQTPSHQVTQMGQEVILRCVPISNHLYFYWYRQILGQKVEFLVSFYNNEISEKSEIFDDQFSVERPDGSNFTLKIRSTKLEDSAMYFCASRPGTQNTGELFFGEGSRLTVL.

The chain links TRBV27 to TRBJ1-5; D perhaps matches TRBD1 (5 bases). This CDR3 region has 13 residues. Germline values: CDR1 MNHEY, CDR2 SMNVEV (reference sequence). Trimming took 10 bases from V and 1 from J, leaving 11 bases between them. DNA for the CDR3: TGTGCCATCACTCGACAGAGCAATCAGCCCCAGCATTTT. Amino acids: CAITRQSNQPQHF.

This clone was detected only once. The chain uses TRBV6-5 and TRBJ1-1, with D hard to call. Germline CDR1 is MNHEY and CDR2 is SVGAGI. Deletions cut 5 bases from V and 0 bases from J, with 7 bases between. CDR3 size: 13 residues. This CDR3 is CASSPFLNTEAFF. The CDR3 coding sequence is TGTGCCAGCAGTCCTTTCCTGAACACTGAAGCTTTCTTT.

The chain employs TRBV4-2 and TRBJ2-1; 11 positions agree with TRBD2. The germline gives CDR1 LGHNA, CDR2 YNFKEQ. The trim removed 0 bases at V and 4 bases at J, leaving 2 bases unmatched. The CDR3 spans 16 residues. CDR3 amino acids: CASSQDVAGGYNEQFF. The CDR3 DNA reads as TGTGCCAGCAGCCAAGATGTAGCGGGAGGGTACAATGAGCAGTTCTTC.

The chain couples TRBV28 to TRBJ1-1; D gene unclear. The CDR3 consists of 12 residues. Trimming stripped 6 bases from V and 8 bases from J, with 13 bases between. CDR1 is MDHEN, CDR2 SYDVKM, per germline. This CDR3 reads CASSLITTEAFF. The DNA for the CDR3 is TGTGCCAGCAGCCTTATTACAACCGAAGCTTTCTTT.

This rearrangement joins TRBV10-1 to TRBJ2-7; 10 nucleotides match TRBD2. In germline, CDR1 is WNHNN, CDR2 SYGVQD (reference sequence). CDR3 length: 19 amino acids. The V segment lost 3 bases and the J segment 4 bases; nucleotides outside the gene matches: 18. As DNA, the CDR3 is TGCGCCAGCAGTGACGTCGGGGCCTTTATAGCGGGAGGCCCTTACGAGCAGTACTTC. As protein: CASSDVGAFIAGGPYEQYF.

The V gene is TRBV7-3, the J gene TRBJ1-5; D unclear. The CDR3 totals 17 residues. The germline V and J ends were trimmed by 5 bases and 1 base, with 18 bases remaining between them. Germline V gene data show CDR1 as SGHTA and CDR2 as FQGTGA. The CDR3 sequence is CASSPQGGSGSNQPQHF. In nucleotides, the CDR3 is TGTGCCAGCAGCCCGCAAGGAGGGTCAGGCAGCAATCAGCCCCAGCATTTT.

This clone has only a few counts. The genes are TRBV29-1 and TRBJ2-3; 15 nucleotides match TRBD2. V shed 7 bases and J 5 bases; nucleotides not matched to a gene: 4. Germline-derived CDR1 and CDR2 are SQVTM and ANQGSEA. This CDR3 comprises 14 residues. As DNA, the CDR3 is TGCAGCGCCGGACTAGCGGGAGGGGGAGATACGCAGTATTTT. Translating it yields CSAGLAGGGDTQYF.

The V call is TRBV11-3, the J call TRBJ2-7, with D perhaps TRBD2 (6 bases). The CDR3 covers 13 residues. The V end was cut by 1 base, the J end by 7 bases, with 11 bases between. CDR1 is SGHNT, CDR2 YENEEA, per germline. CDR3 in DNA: TGTGCCAGCAGCTTAGGCGGGGAGTTGGAGCAGTACTTC. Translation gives CASSLGGELEQYF.

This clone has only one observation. The DNA of the CDR3 is TGTGCCAGCAGGGGCAGGGGGCCCTACGAGCAGTACTTC. The encoded protein is CASRGRGPYEQYF. This sequence joins TRBV28 and TRBJ2-7, with TRBD1 identical over 8 bases. Germline V gene data show CDR1 as MDHEN and CDR2 as SYDVKM. The CDR3 covers 13 residues. The ends lost 6 bases at V and 2 bases at J; junction bases unmatched: 3.

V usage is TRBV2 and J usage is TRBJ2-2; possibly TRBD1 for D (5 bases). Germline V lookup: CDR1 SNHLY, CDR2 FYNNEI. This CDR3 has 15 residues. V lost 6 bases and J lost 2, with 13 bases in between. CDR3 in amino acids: CASRGSTVNTGELFF. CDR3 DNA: TGTGCCAGCAGGGGATCGACAGTTAACACCGGGGAGCTGTTTTTT. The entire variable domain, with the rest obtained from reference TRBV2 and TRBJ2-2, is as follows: EPEVTQTPSHQVTQMGQEVILRCVPISNHLYFYWYRQILGQKVEFLVSFYNNEISEKSEIFDDQFSVERPDGSNFTLKIRSTKLEDSAMYFCASRGSTVNTGELFFGEGSRLTVL.

The CDR3 DNA is TGCAGCGCCCTTACAGGGGGAGCGGATCAGCCCCAGCATTTT. Its protein is CSALTGGADQPQHF. V usage is TRBV29-1 and J usage is TRBJ1-5, with 8 bases matching TRBD1. V lost 7 bases to trimming and J lost 5 bases; unmatched junction nucleotides: 10. This CDR3 is 14 amino acids long. Germline CDR1 and CDR2: SQVTM and ANQGSEA.

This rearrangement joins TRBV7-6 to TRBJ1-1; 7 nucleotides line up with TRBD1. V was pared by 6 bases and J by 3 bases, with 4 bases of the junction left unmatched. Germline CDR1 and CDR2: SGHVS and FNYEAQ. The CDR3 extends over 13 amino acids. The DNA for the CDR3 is TGTGCCAGCAGGTATACAGGGGACACTGAAGCTTTCTTT. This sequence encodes CASRYTGDTEAFF. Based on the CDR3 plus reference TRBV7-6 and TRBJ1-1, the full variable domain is GAGVSQSPRYKVTKRGQDVALRCDPISGHVSLYWYRQALGQGPEFLTYFNYEAQQDKSGLPNDRFSAERPEGSISTLTIQRTEQRDSAMYRCASRYTGDTEAFFGQGTRLTVV.

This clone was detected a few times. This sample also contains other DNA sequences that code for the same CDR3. CDR3 amino acids: CSVENSGTEAFF. The CDR3 DNA follows: TGCAGCGTTGAAAACTCGGGGACTGAAGCTTTCTTT. The chain is built from TRBV29-1 and TRBJ1-1, with D uncertain. The ends were cut back, 2 bases at V and 5 bases at J, with 9 bases in the middle. This CDR3 comprises 12 residues. CDR1 and CDR2 from the germline V gene are SQVTM and ANQGSEA.

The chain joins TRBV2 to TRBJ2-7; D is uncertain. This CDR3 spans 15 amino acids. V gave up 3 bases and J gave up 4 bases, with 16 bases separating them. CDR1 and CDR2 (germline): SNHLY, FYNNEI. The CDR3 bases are TGTGCCAGCAGTGATTCGGCTATAGGAGATTACGAGCAGTACTTC. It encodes CASSDSAIGDYEQYF.

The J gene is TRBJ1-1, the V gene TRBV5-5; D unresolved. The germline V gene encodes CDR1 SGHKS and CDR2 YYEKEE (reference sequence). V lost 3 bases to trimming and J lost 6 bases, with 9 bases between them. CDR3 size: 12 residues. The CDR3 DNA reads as TGTGCCAGCAGCTATTCTAGCCCTGAAGCTTTCTTT. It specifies CASSYSSPEAFF.